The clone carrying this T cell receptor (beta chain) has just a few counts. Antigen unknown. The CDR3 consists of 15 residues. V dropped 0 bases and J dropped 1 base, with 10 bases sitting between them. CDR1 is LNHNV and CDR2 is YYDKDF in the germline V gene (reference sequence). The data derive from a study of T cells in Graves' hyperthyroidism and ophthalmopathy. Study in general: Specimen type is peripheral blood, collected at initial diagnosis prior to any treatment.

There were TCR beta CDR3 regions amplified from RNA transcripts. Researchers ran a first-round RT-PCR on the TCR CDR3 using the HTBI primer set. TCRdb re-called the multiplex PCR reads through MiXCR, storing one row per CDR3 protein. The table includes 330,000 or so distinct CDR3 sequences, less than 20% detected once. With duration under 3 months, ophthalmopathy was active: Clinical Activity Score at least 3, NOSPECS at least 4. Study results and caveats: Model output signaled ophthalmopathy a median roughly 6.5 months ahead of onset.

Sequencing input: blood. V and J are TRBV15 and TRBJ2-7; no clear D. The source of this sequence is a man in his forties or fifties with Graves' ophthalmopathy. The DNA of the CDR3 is TGTGCCACCAGCAGAGAGGGCGGAGTATCCTACGAGCAGTACTTC. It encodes CATSREGGVSYEQYF.